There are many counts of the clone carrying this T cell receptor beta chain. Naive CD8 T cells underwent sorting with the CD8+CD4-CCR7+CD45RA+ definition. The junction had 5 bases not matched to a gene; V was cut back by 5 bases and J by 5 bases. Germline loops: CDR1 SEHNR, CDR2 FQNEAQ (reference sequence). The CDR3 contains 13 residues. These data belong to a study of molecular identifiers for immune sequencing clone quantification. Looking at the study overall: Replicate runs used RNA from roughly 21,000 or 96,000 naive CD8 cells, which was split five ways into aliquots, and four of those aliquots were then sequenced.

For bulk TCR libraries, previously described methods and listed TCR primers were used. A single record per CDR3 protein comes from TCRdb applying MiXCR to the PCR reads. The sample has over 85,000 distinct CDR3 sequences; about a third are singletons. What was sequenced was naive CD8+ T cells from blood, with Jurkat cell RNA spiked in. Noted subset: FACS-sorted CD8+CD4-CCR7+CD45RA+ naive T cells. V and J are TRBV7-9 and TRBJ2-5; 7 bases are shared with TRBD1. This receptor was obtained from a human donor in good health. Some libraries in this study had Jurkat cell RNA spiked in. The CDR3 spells CASSPTGSETQYF. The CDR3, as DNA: TGTGCCAGCAGCCCGACAGGGTCGGAGACCCAGTACTTC.